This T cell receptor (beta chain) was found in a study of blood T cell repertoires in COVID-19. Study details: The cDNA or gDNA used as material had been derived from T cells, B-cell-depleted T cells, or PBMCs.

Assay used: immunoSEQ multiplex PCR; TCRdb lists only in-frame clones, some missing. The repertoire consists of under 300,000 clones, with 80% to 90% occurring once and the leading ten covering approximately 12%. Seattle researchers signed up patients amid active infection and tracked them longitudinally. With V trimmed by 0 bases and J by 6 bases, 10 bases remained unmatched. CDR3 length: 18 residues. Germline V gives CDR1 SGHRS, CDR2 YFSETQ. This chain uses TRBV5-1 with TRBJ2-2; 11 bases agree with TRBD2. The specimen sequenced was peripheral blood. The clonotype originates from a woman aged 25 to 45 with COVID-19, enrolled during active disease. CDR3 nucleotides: TGCGCCAGCAGCTTGGGACTAGCGGGGACCTTCCGACCCGGGGAGCTGTTTTTT. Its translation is CASSLGLAGTFRPGELFF.